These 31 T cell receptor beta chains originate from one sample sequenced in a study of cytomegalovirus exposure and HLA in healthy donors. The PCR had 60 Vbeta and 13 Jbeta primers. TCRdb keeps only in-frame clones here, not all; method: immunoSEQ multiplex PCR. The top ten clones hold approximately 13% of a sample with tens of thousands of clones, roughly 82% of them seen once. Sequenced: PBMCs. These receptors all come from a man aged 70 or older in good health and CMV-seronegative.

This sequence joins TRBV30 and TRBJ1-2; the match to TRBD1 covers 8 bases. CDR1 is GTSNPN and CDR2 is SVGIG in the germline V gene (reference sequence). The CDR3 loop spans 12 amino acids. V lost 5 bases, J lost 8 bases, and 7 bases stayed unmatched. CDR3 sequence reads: CAWETGETGYTF. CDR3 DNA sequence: TGTGCCTGGGAGACAGGGGAGACGGGCTACACCTTC.

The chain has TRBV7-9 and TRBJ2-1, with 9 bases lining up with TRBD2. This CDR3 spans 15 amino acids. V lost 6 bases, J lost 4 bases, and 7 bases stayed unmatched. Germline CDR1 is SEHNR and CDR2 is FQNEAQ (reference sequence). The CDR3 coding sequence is TGTGCCAGCAGTTTGCTAGCGGGAAGATACAATGAGCAGTTCTTC. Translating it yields CASSLLAGRYNEQFF.

In DNA form, the CDR3 reads TGTGCCAGCAGCCCGAGGACAGGGGTAAATGAAAAACTGTTTTTT. It specifies CASSPRTGVNEKLFF. The chain is built from TRBV11-2 and TRBJ1-4, with 9 bases identical to TRBD1. This CDR3 spans 15 amino acids. After removal of 5 bases from V and 5 bases from J, the junction contained 6 bases not matched to a gene. Germline values: CDR1 SGHAT, CDR2 FQNNGV. Full variable domain (rest looked up from reference TRBV11-2 and TRBJ1-4): EAGVAQSPRYKIIEKRQSVAFWCNPISGHATLYWYQQILGQGPKLLIQFQNNGVVDDSQLPKDRFSAERLKGVDSTLKIQPAKLEDSAVYLCASSPRTGVNEKLFFGSGTQLSVL.

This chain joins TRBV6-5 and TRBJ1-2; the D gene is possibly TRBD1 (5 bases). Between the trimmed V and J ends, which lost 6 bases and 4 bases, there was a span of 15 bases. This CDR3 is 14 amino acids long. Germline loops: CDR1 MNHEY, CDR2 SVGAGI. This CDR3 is CASRRGTEIYGYTF. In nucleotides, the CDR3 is TGTGCCAGCAGACGGGGGACGGAAATCTATGGCTACACCTTC.

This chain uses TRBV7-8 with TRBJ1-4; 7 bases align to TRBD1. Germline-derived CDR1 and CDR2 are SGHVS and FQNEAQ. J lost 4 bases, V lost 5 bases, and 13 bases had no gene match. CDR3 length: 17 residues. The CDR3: CASSTYAAGGNNEKLFF. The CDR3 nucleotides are TGTGCCAGCAGCACTTATGCGGCAGGGGGAAATAATGAAAAACTGTTTTTT.

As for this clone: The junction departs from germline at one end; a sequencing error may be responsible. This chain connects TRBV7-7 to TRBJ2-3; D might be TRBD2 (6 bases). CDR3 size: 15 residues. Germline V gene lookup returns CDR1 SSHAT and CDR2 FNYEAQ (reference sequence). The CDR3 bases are TGTGCTAGCAGCTCGACTAGTTCCCAGACAGATACGCAGTATTTT. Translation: CASSSTSSQTDTQYF.

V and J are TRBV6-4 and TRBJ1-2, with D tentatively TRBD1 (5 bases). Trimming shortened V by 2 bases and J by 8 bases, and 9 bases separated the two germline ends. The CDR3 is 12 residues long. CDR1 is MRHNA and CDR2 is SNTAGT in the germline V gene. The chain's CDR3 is CASSDGRGGYTF. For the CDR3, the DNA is TGTGCCAGCAGTGACGGGCGGGGCGGCTACACCTTC.

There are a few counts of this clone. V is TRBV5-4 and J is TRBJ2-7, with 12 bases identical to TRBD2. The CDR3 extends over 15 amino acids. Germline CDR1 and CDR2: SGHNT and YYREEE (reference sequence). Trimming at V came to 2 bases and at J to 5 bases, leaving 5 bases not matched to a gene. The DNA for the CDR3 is TGTGCCAGCAGCTTCCGGACTAGCGGGAACCACGAGCAGTACTTC. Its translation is CASSFRTSGNHEQYF. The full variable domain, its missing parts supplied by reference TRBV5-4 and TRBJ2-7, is ETGVTQSPTHLIKTRGQQVTLRCSSQSGHNTVSWYQQALGQGPQFIFQYYREEENGRGNFPPRFSGLQFPNYSSELNVNALELDDSALYLCASSFRTSGNHEQYFGPGTRLTVT.

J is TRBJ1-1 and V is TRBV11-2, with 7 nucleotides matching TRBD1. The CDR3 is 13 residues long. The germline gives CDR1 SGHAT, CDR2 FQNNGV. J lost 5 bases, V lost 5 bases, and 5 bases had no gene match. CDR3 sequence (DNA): TGTGCCAGCAGCGGACAGGTCGGAACTGAAGCTTTCTTT. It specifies CASSGQVGTEAFF.

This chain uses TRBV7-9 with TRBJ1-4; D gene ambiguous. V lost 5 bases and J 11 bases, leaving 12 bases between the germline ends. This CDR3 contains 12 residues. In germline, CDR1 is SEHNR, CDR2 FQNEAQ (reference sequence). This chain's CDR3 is CASSPDGWKLFF. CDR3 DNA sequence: TGTGCCAGCAGCCCCGACGGGTGGAAACTGTTTTTT. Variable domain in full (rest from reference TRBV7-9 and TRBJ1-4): DTGVSQNPRHKITKRGQNVTFRCDPISEHNRLYWYRQTLGQGPEFLTYFQNEAQLEKSRLLSDRFSAERPKGSFSTLEIQRTEQGDSAMYLCASSPDGWKLFFGSGTQLSVL.

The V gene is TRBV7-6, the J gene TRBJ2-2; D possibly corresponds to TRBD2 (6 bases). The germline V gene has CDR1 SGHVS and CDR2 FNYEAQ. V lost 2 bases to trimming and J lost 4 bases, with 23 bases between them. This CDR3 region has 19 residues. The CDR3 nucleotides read TGTGCCAGCAGCTTATTGTCGACGGGTGGAGGGTACGGCACCGGGGAGCTGTTTTTT. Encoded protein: CASSLLSTGGGYGTGELFF.

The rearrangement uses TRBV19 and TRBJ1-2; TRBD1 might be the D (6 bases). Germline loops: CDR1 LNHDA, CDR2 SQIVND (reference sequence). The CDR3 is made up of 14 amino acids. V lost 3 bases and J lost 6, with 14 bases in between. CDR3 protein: CASSIGQRNDGYTF. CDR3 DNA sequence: TGTGCCAGTAGTATCGGACAGCGGAACGATGGCTACACCTTC.

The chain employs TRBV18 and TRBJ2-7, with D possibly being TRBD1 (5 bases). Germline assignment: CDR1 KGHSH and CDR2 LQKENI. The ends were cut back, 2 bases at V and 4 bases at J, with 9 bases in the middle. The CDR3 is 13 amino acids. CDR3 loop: CASSPRGGYEQYF. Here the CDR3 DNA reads TGTGCCAGCTCACCAAGGGGTGGGTACGAGCAGTACTTC.

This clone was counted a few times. CDR3 nucleotides: TGTGCCATCAGGGCCGGGGACAGAGACAATTCACCCCTCCACTTT. Its protein is CAIRAGDRDNSPLHF. The rearrangement links TRBV10-3 to TRBJ1-6, with 7 nucleotides matching TRBD1. The CDR3 sequence is 15 residues long. V gave up 6 bases and J gave up 7 bases; unmatched junction bases: 9. The germline gives CDR1 ENHRY, CDR2 SYGVKD.

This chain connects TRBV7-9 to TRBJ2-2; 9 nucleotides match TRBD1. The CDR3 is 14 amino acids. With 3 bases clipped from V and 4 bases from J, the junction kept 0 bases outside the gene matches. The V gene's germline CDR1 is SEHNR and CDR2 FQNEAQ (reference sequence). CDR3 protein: CASSLTGGTGELFF. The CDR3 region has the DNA TGTGCCAGCAGCTTGACAGGGGGCACCGGGGAGCTGTTTTTT.

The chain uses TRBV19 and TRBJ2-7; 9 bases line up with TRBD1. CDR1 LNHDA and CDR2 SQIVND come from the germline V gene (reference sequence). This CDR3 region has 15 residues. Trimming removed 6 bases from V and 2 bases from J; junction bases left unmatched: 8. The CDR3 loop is CASSKTGQGPYEQYF. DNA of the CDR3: TGTGCCAGTAGCAAGACGGGACAGGGTCCCTACGAGCAGTACTTC.

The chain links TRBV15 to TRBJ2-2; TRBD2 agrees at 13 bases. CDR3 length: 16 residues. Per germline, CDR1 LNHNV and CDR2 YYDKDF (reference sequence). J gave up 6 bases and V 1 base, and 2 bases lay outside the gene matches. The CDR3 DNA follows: TGTGCCACCAGCAGAGGGGGACTAGCGGGATCCGGGGAGCTGTTTTTT. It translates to CATSRGGLAGSGELFF.

The CDR3 loop reads CASSSLDNSPLHF. CDR3 DNA sequence: TGTGCCAGCAGTTCCCTGGACAACTCACCCCTCCACTTT. The chain employs TRBV6-6 and TRBJ1-6; D is possibly TRBD1 (5 bases). The CDR3 loop spans 13 amino acids. CDR1 is MNHNY and CDR2 is SVGAGI in the germline V gene (reference sequence). V lost 4 bases to trimming and J lost 10 bases, with 11 bases between them.

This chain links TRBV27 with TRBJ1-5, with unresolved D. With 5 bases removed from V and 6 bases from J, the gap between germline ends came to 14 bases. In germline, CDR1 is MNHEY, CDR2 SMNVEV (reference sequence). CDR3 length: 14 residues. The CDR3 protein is CASSARGFSQPQHF. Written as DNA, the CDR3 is TGTGCCAGCAGTGCACGAGGGTTCAGTCAGCCCCAGCATTTT.

The CDR3 DNA is TGTGCCATACAATCGGAGAGGTCGGGGGTAATTGATAATTCACCCCTCCACTTT. This gives the protein CAIQSERSGVIDNSPLHF. The V call is TRBV10-3, the J call TRBJ1-6; maybe TRBD1 (5 bases). The CDR3 is made up of 18 amino acids. Germline V gene sequence: CDR1 ENHRY, CDR2 SYGVKD. The ends were cut back, 9 bases at V and 5 bases at J, with 26 bases in the middle.

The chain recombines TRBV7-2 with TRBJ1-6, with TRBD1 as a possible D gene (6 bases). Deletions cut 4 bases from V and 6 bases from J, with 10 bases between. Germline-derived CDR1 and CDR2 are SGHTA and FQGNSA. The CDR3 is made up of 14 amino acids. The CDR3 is CASSWGQTNSPLHF. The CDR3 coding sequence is TGTGCCAGCAGCTGGGGACAAACTAATTCACCCCTCCACTTT.

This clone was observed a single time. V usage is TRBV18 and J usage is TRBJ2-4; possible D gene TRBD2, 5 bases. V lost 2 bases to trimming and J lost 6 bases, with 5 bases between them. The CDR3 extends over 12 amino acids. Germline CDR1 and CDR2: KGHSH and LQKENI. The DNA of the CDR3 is TGTGCCAGCTCACCAGAGGGAAACATTCAGTACTTC. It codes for CASSPEGNIQYF. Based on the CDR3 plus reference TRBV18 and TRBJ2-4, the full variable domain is NAGVMQNPRHLVRRRGQEARLRCSPMKGHSHVYWYRQLPEEGLKFMVYLQKENIIDESGMPKERFSAEFPKEGPSILRIQQVVRGDSAAYFCASSPEGNIQYFGAGTRLSVL.

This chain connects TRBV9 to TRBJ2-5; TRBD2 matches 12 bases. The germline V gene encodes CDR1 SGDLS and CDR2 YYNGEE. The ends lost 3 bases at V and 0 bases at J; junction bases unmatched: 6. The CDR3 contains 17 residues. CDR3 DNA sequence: TGTGCCAGCAGCGACCGATGGACTAGCGGGGACCAAGAGACCCAGTACTTC. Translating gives CASSDRWTSGDQETQYF.

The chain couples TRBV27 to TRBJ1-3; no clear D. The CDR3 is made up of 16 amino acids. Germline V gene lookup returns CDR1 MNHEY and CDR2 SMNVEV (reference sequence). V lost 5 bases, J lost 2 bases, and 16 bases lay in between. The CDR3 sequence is CASSPKSERAGNTIYF. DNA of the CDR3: TGTGCCAGCAGTCCGAAATCAGAGAGGGCTGGAAACACCATATATTTT.

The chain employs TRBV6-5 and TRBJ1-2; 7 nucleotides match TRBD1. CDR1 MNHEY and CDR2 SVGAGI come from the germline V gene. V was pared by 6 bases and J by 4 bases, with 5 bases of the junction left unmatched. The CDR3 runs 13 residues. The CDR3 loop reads CASSRDSLYGYTF. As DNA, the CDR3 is TGTGCCAGCAGCCGGGACAGTCTCTATGGCTACACCTTC.

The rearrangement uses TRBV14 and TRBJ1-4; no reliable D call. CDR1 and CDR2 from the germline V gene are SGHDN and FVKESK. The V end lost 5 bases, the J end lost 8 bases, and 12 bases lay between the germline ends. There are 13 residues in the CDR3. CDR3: CASSYRLGEKLFF. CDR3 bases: TGTGCCAGCAGCTACCGACTTGGAGAAAAACTGTTTTTT.

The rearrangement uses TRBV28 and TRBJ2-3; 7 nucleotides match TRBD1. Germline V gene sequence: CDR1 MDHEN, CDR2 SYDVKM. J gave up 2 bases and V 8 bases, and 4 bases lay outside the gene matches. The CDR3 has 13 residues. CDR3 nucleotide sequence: TGTGCCAGCCGGGACAGTAACACAGATACGCAGTATTTT. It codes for CASRDSNTDTQYF. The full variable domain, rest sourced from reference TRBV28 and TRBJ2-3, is DVKVTQSSRYLVKRTGEKVFLECVQDMDHENMFWYRQDPGLGLRLIYFSYDVKMKEKGDIPEGYSVSREKKERFSLILESASTNQTSMYLCASRDSNTDTQYFGPGTRLTVL.

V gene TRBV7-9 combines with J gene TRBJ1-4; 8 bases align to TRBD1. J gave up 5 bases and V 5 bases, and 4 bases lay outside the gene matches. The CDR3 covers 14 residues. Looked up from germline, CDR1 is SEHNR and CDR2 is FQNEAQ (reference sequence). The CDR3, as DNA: TGTGCCAGCAGCGGGGGACAGGCGAATGAAAAACTGTTTTTT. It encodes CASSGGQANEKLFF.

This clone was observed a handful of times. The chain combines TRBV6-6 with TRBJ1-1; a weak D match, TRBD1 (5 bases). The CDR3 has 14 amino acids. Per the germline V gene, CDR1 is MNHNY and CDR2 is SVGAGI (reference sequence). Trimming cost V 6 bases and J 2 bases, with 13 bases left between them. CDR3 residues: CASSHAGQNTEAFF. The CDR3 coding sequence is TGTGCCAGCAGCCACGCGGGGCAAAACACTGAAGCTTTCTTT.

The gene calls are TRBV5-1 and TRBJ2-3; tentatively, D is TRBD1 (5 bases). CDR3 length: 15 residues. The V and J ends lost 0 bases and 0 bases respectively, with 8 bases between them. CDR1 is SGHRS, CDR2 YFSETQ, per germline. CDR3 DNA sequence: TGCGCCAGCAGCTTGGAGGGGATAAGCACAGATACGCAGTATTTT. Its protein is CASSLEGISTDTQYF.

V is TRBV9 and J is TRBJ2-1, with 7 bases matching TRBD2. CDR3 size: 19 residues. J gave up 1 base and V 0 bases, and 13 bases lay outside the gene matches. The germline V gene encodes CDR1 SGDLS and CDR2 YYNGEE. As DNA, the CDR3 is TGTGCCAGCAGCGTAGGGCCAGCGGGATATCAGGCGTCCTACAATGAGCAGTTCTTC. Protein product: CASSVGPAGYQASYNEQFF.